Listed here is a single T cell receptor beta chain. These data belong to a study of blood T cell repertoires in COVID-19. Source study methods: By means of reference gene primer amplification, nucleated cell counts were estimated. Method: immunoSEQ multiplex PCR; TCRdb's copy keeps in-frame clones and lacks some. The V and J calls and clone size were taken over from that table, and D and trimming were inferred from the DNA. The profile shows over 110,000 clones, roughly 90% of them singletons. Per the germline V gene, CDR1 is MDHEN and CDR2 is SYDVKM. Trimming took 4 bases from V and 8 from J; bases not matched to a gene: 8. The CDR3 has 14 residues.

Material for sequencing was peripheral blood. This chain joins TRBV28 and TRBJ2-4, with 7 nucleotides matching TRBD2. The sequence derives from a man between 65 and 80 years old with acute or convalescent COVID-19. The CDR3 protein is CASSSGGPRDIQYF. The CDR3 nucleotides are TGTGCCAGCAGTTCGGGGGGACCCCGGGACATTCAGTACTTC.